What follows are 15 T cell receptor beta chains derived from one specimen sequenced in a study of blood T cell repertoires in COVID-19. Generated by immunoSEQ multiplex PCR, the TCRdb table keeps only in-frame clones and is missing some. The sample shows about 320,000 clones, around 90% of them seen only once. The sequenced material came from PBMCs or T cells enriched from blood (not recorded which). These receptors all stem from a man in his sixties who had recovered from COVID-19.

The chain has TRBV7-3 and TRBJ2-5; TRBD1 matches at 9 bases. This CDR3 region has 15 residues. J lost 4 bases, V lost 1 base, and 4 bases had no gene match. Per the germline V gene, CDR1 is SGHTA and CDR2 is FQGTGA. The DNA for the CDR3 is TGTGCCAGCAGCTTAAATACAGGGGGCGTAGAGACCCAGTACTTC. Translating gives CASSLNTGGVETQYF.

The chain uses TRBV5-4 and TRBJ2-7, with a tentative D call TRBD2 (6 bases). CDR3 size: 13 residues. Deletions cut 7 bases from V and 3 bases from J, with 14 bases between. Germline V gene data show CDR1 as SGHNT and CDR2 as YYREEE (reference sequence). CDR3 bases: TGTGCCAGCGCTGGGGGGAGAGACTACGAGCAGTACTTC. It encodes CASAGGRDYEQYF.

The V and J genes are TRBV2 and TRBJ1-4; TRBD1 matches 8 bases. Germline V gives CDR1 SNHLY, CDR2 FYNNEI. The CDR3 is made up of 18 amino acids. With 6 bases clipped from V and 7 bases from J, the junction kept 19 bases outside the gene matches. CDR3 nucleotides: TGTGCCAGCAGCGCTCTGGGACAGGCGGCACGGAGGGGTGAAAAACTGTTTTTT. This gives the protein CASSALGQAARRGEKLFF.

The chain combines TRBV11-2 with TRBJ2-7, with D perhaps matching TRBD1 (6 bases). There are 14 residues in the CDR3. Trimming shortened V by 0 bases and J by 2 bases, and 8 bases separated the two germline ends. The germline gives CDR1 SGHAT, CDR2 FQNNGV. The DNA for the CDR3 is TGTGCCAGCAGCTTAGAGCAGGGGACCTACGAGCAGTACTTC. The encoded protein is CASSLEQGTYEQYF.

The chain couples TRBV12-2 to TRBJ1-5; the table assigns TRBD1, which was not confirmed against the DNA. TRBV12-2 is labeled a pseudogene. This CDR3 is built from 16 residues. In DNA, the CDR3 is TGTGCAAGTCGACTTGATAGGACAGATAGCAATCAGCCCCAGCATTTT. It codes for CASRLDRTDSNQPQHF.

The chain couples TRBV11-2 to TRBJ2-1; TRBD2 matches at 8 bases. Germline V gene sequence: CDR1 SGHAT, CDR2 FQNNGV. The junction had 18 bases not matched to a gene; V was cut back by 4 bases and J by 4 bases. This CDR3 region has 19 residues. For the CDR3, the DNA is TGTGCCAGCAGCTCCCGTTACTACTCTTCAGCGGGAGCTTACAATGAGCAGTTCTTC. It yields the protein CASSSRYYSSAGAYNEQFF.

This chain uses TRBV5-4 with TRBJ2-5, with D perhaps matching TRBD2 (6 bases). This CDR3 has 14 amino acids. Looked up from germline, CDR1 is SGHNT and CDR2 is YYREEE (reference sequence). The ends were cut back, 4 bases at V and 7 bases at J, with 17 bases in the middle. The CDR3 reads CASSRDGVGGTQYF. In DNA form, the CDR3 reads TGTGCCAGCAGCAGGGACGGGGTGGGGGGGACCCAGTACTTC.

The DNA for the CDR3 is TGCGCCAGCAGCCCGGGACTAGCCCGGGAGACCCAGTACTTC. Its protein is CASSPGLARETQYF. The chain is built from TRBV4-1 and TRBJ2-5; 9 bases match TRBD2. This CDR3 has 14 residues. V was clipped by 4 bases and J by 5 bases; unmatched bases: 5. Per germline, CDR1 MGHRA and CDR2 YSYEKL.

About this clone itself: Within the sample, other DNA sequences also encode this same CDR3. The rearrangement joins TRBV5-1 to TRBJ2-3; no reliable D call. CDR1 SGHRS and CDR2 YFSETQ come from the germline V gene. Between the trimmed V and J ends, which lost 0 bases and 0 bases, there was a span of 8 bases. The length of the CDR3 is 15 residues. CDR3 residues: CASSLGQTSTDTQYF. The DNA of the CDR3 is TGCGCCAGCAGCTTGGGACAAACTAGCACAGATACGCAGTATTTT.

CDR3 sequence: CASSTQTGNTEAFF. Here the CDR3 DNA reads TGTGCCAGCAGCACCCAGACAGGGAACACTGAAGCTTTCTTT. This chain links TRBV9 with TRBJ1-1; maybe TRBD1 (6 bases). The V end was cut by 4 bases, the J end by 1 base, with 11 bases between. Germline CDR1 and CDR2: SGDLS and YYNGEE. The CDR3 extends over 14 amino acids.

The chain has TRBV16 and TRBJ2-3; the D gene is possibly TRBD1 (6 bases). CDR3 length: 14 amino acids. V lost 6 bases to trimming and J lost 0 bases, with 10 bases between them. The germline V gene has CDR1 KGHSY and CDR2 FQNENV. The CDR3 sequence is CASSHGQSTDTQYF. In DNA form, the CDR3 reads TGTGCCAGCAGTCACGGACAGAGCACAGATACGCAGTATTTT.

CDR3 in DNA: TGCGCCAGCAGCCCACTCGGGACTAGCGGGAGGAAGAATGAGCAGTTCTTC. It yields the protein CASSPLGTSGRKNEQFF. The chain recombines TRBV4-1 with TRBJ2-1; 15 bases fit TRBD2. The CDR3 is made up of 17 amino acids. CDR1 and CDR2 (germline): MGHRA, YSYEKL. The ends lost 4 bases at V and 7 bases at J; junction bases unmatched: 8.

The rearrangement uses TRBV7-3 and TRBJ2-7; TRBD2 might be the D (5 bases). Germline V gene data show CDR1 as SGHTA and CDR2 as FQGTGA. The CDR3 covers 13 residues. Trimming took off 4 bases at V and 6 bases at J, with 13 bases between the two ends. The CDR3 reads CASSSRPGGEQYF. The CDR3 DNA follows: TGTGCCAGCAGCTCCCGACCAGGAGGCGAGCAGTACTTC.

The rearrangement links TRBV5-5 to TRBJ2-5; perhaps TRBD2 as D (6 bases). This CDR3 spans 14 amino acids. CDR1 is SGHKS, CDR2 YYEKEE, per germline (reference sequence). V was clipped by 1 base and J by 6 bases, with 13 bases between them. CDR3 sequence: CASSLLTGVQTQYF. The CDR3 nucleotides read TGTGCCAGCAGCTTGTTAACGGGAGTGCAGACCCAGTACTTC.

The chain couples TRBV14 to TRBJ2-3; 8 positions match TRBD2. The CDR3 runs to 16 residues. Trimming took 1 base from V and 4 from J; bases not matched to a gene: 7. The germline gives CDR1 SGHDN, CDR2 FVKESK. The CDR3 DNA reads as TGTGCCAGCAGCCAAGTGGGACTAGGGGTCGCAGATACGCAGTATTTT. This encodes CASSQVGLGVADTQYF.